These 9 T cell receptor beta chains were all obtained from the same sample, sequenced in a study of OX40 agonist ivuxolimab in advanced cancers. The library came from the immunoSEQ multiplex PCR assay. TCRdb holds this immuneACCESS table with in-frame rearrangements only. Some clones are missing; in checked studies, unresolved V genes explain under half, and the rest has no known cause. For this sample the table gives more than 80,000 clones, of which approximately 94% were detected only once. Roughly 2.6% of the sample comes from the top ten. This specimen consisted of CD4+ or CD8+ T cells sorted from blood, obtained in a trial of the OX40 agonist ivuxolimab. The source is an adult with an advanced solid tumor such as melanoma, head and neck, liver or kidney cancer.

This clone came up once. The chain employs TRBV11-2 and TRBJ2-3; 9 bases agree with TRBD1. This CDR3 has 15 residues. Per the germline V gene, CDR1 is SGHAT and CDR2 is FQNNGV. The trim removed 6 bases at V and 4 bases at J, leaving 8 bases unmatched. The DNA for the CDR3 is TGTGCCAGCAGTGACGGGACAGGGTGGGCAGATACGCAGTATTTT. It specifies CASSDGTGWADTQYF.

The CDR3 sequence is CASSYSRTMTGDEQYF. CDR3 coding DNA: TGTGCCAGCAGTTACTCTCGCACCATGACTGGGGACGAGCAGTACTTC. This chain connects TRBV6-5 to TRBJ2-7; no definite D call. V gave up 0 bases and J gave up 5 bases, with 17 bases separating them. The CDR3 runs to 16 residues. CDR1 is MNHEY and CDR2 is SVGAGI in the germline V gene.

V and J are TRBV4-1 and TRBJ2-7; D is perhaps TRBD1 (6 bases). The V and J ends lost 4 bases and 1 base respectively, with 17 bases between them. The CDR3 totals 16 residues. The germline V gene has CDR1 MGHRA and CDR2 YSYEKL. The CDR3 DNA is TGCGCCAGCAGCCGGAATCTGGGGACAACTTCCTACGAGCAGTACTTC. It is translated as CASSRNLGTTSYEQYF.

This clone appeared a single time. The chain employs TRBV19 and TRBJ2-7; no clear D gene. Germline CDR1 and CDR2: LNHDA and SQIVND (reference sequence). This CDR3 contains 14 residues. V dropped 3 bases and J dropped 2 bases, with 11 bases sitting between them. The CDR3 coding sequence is TGTGCCAGTAGTATCGAGGCAGGAACCTACGAGCAGTACTTC. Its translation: CASSIEAGTYEQYF.

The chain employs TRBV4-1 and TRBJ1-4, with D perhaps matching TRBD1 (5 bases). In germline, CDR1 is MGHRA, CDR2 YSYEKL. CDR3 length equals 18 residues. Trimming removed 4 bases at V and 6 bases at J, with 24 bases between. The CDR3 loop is CASSPTMGTEGPDEKLFF. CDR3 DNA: TGCGCCAGCAGCCCTACCATGGGAACGGAGGGGCCCGATGAAAAACTGTTTTTT.

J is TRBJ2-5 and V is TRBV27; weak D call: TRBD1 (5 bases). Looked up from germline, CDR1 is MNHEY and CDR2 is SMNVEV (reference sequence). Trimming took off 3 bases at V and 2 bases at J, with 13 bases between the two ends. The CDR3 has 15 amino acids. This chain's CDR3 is CASSFVDSIQETQYF. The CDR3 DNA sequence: TGTGCCAGCAGTTTTGTAGACAGTATACAAGAGACCCAGTACTTC.

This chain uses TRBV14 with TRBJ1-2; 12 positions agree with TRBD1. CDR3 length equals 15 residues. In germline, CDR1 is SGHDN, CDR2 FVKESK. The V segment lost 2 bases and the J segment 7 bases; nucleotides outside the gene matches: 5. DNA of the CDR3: TGTGCCAGCAGCCAATTGGGACAGGGGGCGCTTGGCTACACCTTC. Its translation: CASSQLGQGALGYTF.

CDR3 amino acids: CASSQVYPATYEQYF. CDR3 nucleotides: TGCGCCAGCAGCCAAGTATACCCCGCAACCTACGAGCAGTACTTC. The chain employs TRBV4-3 and TRBJ2-7; no definite D call. Deletions cut 1 base from V and 2 bases from J, with 12 bases between. The germline CDR1 and CDR2 sequences are LGHNA and YSLEER. The CDR3 sequence is 15 residues long.

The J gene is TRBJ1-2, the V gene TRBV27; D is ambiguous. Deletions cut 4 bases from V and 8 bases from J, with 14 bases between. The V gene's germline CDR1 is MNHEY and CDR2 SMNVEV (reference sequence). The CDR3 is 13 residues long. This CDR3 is CASSSLPVLGYTF. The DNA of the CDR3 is TGTGCCAGCAGTTCCCTCCCAGTTCTAGGCTACACCTTC.